One and the same sample provided the 18 T cell receptor beta chains below, sequenced in a study of early T cells in non-severe SARS-CoV-2 infection (dated by TCRdb to about 2021). Receptor libraries were prepared by 5' RACE. Sequenced using a NextSeq 500. TCRdb reprocessing: public reads trimmed at Q25 with fastp, clones called with MiXCR, in-frame beta chains kept. Merged by CDR3 protein, the rows form single entries marked with the most common genes and DNA. The sample includes under 85,000 distinct CDR3 sequences, with 5% observed a single time. The ten largest clones represent 7.3% of the sample. Material: whole blood, obtained at baseline. Receptor source: an adult who was a healthcare worker with PCR-confirmed SARS-CoV-2 infection or an uninfected control (not recorded which).

This clonotype was observed many times. This chain connects TRBV19 to TRBJ2-5; 9 bases map to TRBD1. V lost 9 bases, J lost 2 bases, and 1 base stayed unmatched. CDR3 length equals 12 residues. CDR1 is LNHDA and CDR2 is SQIVND in the germline V gene (reference sequence). Here the CDR3 reads CASGQGQETQYF. The CDR3 DNA follows: TGTGCCAGCGGACAGGGGCAAGAGACCCAGTACTTC.

This clonotype was counted at least ten times. V usage is TRBV20-1 and J usage is TRBJ1-2; the D gene is possibly TRBD1 (6 bases). V was clipped by 3 bases and J by 4 bases, with 18 bases between them. Per germline, CDR1 DFQATT and CDR2 SNEGSKA (reference sequence). CDR3 length: 15 residues. The CDR3: CSARARGQGTYGYTF. As DNA, the CDR3 is TGCAGTGCTAGGGCCCGGGGGCAGGGGACCTATGGCTACACCTTC.

The sample holds many counts of this clonotype. This rearrangement joins TRBV18 to TRBJ1-6; a possible D gene is TRBD1 (6 bases). Germline CDR1 is KGHSH and CDR2 is LQKENI. The CDR3 loop spans 15 amino acids. V gave up 2 bases and J gave up 7 bases, with 12 bases separating them. The CDR3 sequence: CASSPTATGNSPLHF. The CDR3 DNA reads as TGTGCCAGCTCACCAACGGCGACAGGCAATTCACCCCTCCACTTT.

The table lists this clonotype with many counts. The chain carries TRBV7-3 and TRBJ2-1; D is possibly TRBD2 (5 bases). The ends were cut back, 4 bases at V and 8 bases at J, with 12 bases in the middle. Germline CDR1 is SGHTA and CDR2 is FQGTGA. CDR3 size: 13 residues. The CDR3 DNA sequence: TGTGCCAGCAGCTCCCCTAGCATCGATGAGCAGTTCTTC. This translates into CASSSPSIDEQFF. The variable domain in full, completed from reference TRBV7-3 and TRBJ2-1, reads GAGVSQTPSNKVTEKGKYVELRCDPISGHTALYWYRQSLGQGPEFLIYFQGTGAADDSGLPNDRFFAVRPEGSVSTLKIQRTERGDSAVYLCASSSPSIDEQFFGPGTRLTVL.

There are many counts of this clonotype. The chain uses TRBV7-9 and TRBJ2-1; D call uncertain. Trimming cost V 5 bases and J 10 bases, with 9 bases left between them. The germline V gene encodes CDR1 SEHNR and CDR2 FQNEAQ (reference sequence). This CDR3 contains 11 residues. The CDR3 loop reads CASSPGREQFF. The CDR3, as DNA: TGTGCCAGCAGCCCTGGACGCGAGCAGTTCTTC.

This clonotype was counted between two and nine times. CDR3 residues: CSARVVTGDVSYTF. The CDR3 nucleotides read TGCAGTGCTAGGGTAGTGACAGGGGATGTGAGCTACACCTTC. V and J are TRBV20-1 and TRBJ1-2, with TRBD1 matching 8 bases. Looked up from germline, CDR1 is DFQATT and CDR2 is SNEGSKA (reference sequence). The ends lost 3 bases at V and 9 bases at J; junction bases unmatched: 12. This CDR3 comprises 14 residues.

This clonotype was counted many times. The rearrangement uses TRBV6-5 and TRBJ2-2; the D is unclear. The CDR3 is made up of 16 amino acids. Trimming removed 6 bases from V and 8 bases from J, with 22 bases in between. CDR1 and CDR2 from the germline V gene are MNHEY and SVGAGI. The CDR3 nucleotides are TGTGCCAGCAGCCTCCGGGCCCTCCTCGGCCTGGGGGAGCTGTTTTTT. Amino acids: CASSLRALLGLGELFF.

This clonotype was observed at least ten times. The chain carries TRBV29-1 and TRBJ1-1, with D unclear. Trimming stripped 4 bases from V and 0 bases from J, with 18 bases between. The CDR3 length is 16 residues. Germline V gives CDR1 SQVTM, CDR2 ANQGSEA. The CDR3 reads CSVGIPYVRMNTEAFF. The CDR3 DNA reads as TGCAGCGTTGGGATCCCCTACGTGAGAATGAACACTGAAGCTTTCTTT.

This clonotype was counted between two and nine times. The rearrangement joins TRBV5-1 to TRBJ2-1; 10 bases are a match to TRBD2. With 0 bases clipped from V and 6 bases from J, the junction kept 0 bases outside the gene matches. CDR3 length: 14 amino acids. CDR1 is SGHRS and CDR2 is YFSETQ in the germline V gene. The CDR3 nucleotides read TGCGCCAGCAGCTTGGCTAGCGGGAGCAATGAGCAGTTCTTC. It yields the protein CASSLASGSNEQFF.

The table lists this clonotype with many counts. The V call is TRBV7-6, the J call TRBJ1-2; a weak D match, TRBD1 (5 bases). This CDR3 comprises 13 residues. Germline lookup yields CDR1 SGHVS and CDR2 FNYEAQ. The ends were cut back, 5 bases at V and 7 bases at J, with 14 bases in the middle. This CDR3 reads CASSMPTGSGYTF. CDR3 DNA sequence: TGTGCCAGCAGCATGCCCACAGGTTCTGGCTACACCTTC.

This clonotype was observed at least ten times. This chain uses TRBV6-6 with TRBJ1-2; no firm D call. V was clipped by 8 bases and J by 4 bases, with 17 bases between them. CDR1 and CDR2 (germline): MNHNY, SVGAGI (reference sequence). The CDR3 runs to 14 residues. For the CDR3, the DNA is TGTGCCAGCCGACCGGCAAAGGATTCCTATGGCTACACCTTC. Encoded protein: CASRPAKDSYGYTF.

The chain couples TRBV30 to TRBJ2-7; D is perhaps TRBD1 or TRBD2 (5 bases each). The CDR3 runs to 12 residues. From germline, CDR1 is GTSNPN and CDR2 SVGIG (reference sequence). Trimming removed 5 bases at V and 2 bases at J, with 10 bases between. The CDR3 DNA reads TGTGCCTGGTCCGGGGCCCCCTACGAGCAGTACTTC. This translates into CAWSGAPYEQYF. Together with reference TRBV30 and TRBJ2-7, the CDR3 gives the full variable domain: SQTIHQWPATLVQPVGSPLSLECTVEGTSNPNLYWYRQAAGRGLQLLFYSVGIGQISSEVPQNLSASRPQDRQFILSSKKLLLSDSGFYLCAWSGAPYEQYFGPGTRLTVT.

This clonotype appeared many times. V gene TRBV7-8 combines with J gene TRBJ2-7; 7 bases match TRBD1. This CDR3 is 15 amino acids long. Germline trimming cut 3 bases from V and 0 bases from J; bases unmatched to any gene: 5. Per the germline V gene, CDR1 is SGHVS and CDR2 is FQNEAQ. The CDR3 coding sequence is TGTGCCAGCAGCTTGGGACAGTGGAGCTCCTACGAGCAGTACTTC. Amino acid sequence: CASSLGQWSSYEQYF.

Ten or more counts support this clonotype. The chain employs TRBV6-5 and TRBJ2-5, with D unclear. The CDR3 covers 14 residues. Germline V gives CDR1 MNHEY, CDR2 SVGAGI. The V gene lost 6 bases and the J gene lost 0 bases, with 11 bases spanning the gap. The CDR3 DNA sequence: TGTGCCAGCAGCACGTGGGGAAACCAAGAGACCCAGTACTTC. Translation gives CASSTWGNQETQYF.

There are a few counts of this clonotype. This chain links TRBV6-2 or TRBV6-3 with TRBJ2-5, with 11 bases aligning to TRBD2. CDR1 is MNHEY, CDR2 SVGEGT, per germline. This CDR3 is built from 16 residues. The V gene end was trimmed by 5 bases and the J gene end by 5 bases; junction bases not matched to a gene: 10. CDR3: CASSPSRLAGQETQYF. Written as DNA, the CDR3 is TGTGCCAGCAGTCCCAGCCGACTAGCGGGACAGGAGACCCAGTACTTC.

The rearrangement joins TRBV15 to TRBJ1-2; D unclear. Trimming took 3 bases from V and 2 from J, leaving 10 bases between them. Germline V gene data show CDR1 as LNHNV and CDR2 as YYDKDF (reference sequence). The CDR3 contains 14 residues. CDR3 protein: CATSRETTNYGYTF. The CDR3, as DNA: TGTGCCACCAGCAGGGAGACGACGAACTATGGCTACACCTTC. The full variable domain, rest sourced from reference TRBV15 and TRBJ1-2, is DAMVIQNPRYQVTQFGKPVTLSCSQTLNHNVMYWYQQKSSQAPKLLFHYYDKDFNNEADTPDNFQSRRPNTSFCFLDIRSPGLGDTAMYLCATSRETTNYGYTFGSGTRLTVV.

This clonotype was counted at least ten times. The gene calls are TRBV5-6 and TRBJ1-1, with D tentatively TRBD1 (5 bases). This CDR3 is 15 amino acids long. Germline values: CDR1 SGHDT, CDR2 YYEEEE. V shed 4 bases and J shed 6 bases, with 19 bases lying between them. The CDR3 DNA sequence: TGTGCCAGCAGCGCCGGGACCGGGCTTCGGTCTGAAGCTTTCTTT. As protein: CASSAGTGLRSEAFF.

This clonotype appeared many times. The rearrangement joins TRBV7-8 to TRBJ1-6; D gene uncertain. Germline lookup yields CDR1 SGHVS and CDR2 FQNEAQ. The CDR3 runs 15 residues. The V and J ends lost 5 bases and 0 bases respectively, with 8 bases between them. The CDR3 DNA follows: TGTGCCAGCAGCCTCGTTGGCTCCTATAATTCACCCCTCCACTTT. It specifies CASSLVGSYNSPLHF.